This T cell receptor (beta chain) was identified in a study of stem cell transplantation in POMP-related autoinflammatory disease. V gave up 10 bases and J gave up 4 bases, with 17 bases separating them. From germline, CDR1 is MNHEY and CDR2 SVGAGI. The CDR3 has 13 residues. Clones were read by immunoSEQ multiplex PCR, and TCRdb kept only the in-frame ones, dropping some. Of approximately 65,000 clones listed, roughly 88% are singletons. The specimen was CD4+ T cells from PBMCs, collected after stem cell transplantation. V gene TRBV6-5 combines with J gene TRBJ2-7; possibly TRBD1 or TRBD2 for D (5 bases each). This receptor was obtained from a human patient with POMP-related autoinflammation and immune dysregulation (PRAID). Some T cells may trace back to the graft donor. The CDR3 reads CATKPGPQYEQYF. For the CDR3, the DNA is TGTGCCACCAAGCCGGGACCACAATACGAGCAGTACTTC.